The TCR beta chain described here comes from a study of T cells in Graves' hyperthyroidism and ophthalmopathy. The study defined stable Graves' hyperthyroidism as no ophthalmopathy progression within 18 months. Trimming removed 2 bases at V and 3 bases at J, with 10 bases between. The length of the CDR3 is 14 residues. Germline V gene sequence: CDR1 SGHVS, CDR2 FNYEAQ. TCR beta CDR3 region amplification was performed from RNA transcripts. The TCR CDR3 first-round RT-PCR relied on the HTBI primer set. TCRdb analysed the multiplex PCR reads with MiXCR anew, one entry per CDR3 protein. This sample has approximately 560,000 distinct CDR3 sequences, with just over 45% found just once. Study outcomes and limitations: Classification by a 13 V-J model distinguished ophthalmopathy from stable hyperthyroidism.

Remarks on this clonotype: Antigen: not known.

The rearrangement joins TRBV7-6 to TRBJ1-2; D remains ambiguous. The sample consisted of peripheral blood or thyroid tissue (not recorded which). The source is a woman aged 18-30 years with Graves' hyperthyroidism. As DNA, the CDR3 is TGTGCCAGCAGCTTACCCGGCAGCCACTATGGCTACACCTTC. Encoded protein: CASSLPGSHYGYTF. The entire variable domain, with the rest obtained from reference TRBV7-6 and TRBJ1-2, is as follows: GAGVSQSPRYKVTKRGQDVALRCDPISGHVSLYWYRQALGQGPEFLTYFNYEAQQDKSGLPNDRFSAERPEGSISTLTIQRTEQRDSAMYRCASSLPGSHYGYTFGSGTRLTVV.